This T cell receptor (beta chain) was retrieved from a study of cytomegalovirus exposure and HLA in healthy donors (dated by TCRdb to the late 2010s). The study in broad terms: An earlier analysis of roughly 630 of the donors reported about 290 Gb of sequence data and roughly 100 million unique TCR beta sequences from approximately 180 million T cells. An early release that covered some 640 HLA-typed donors contained around 330 gigabases of sequencing data and 75 million to 100 million unique TCR sequences. Of the 350 to 450 genotyped donors, about 84% fell in the genetic ancestry cluster associated with self-reported Caucasian donors. The aim of the study was to test whether cataloging public T cell receptors could identify signatures of past pathogen exposure. Using immunosequencing, the study profiled T cell repertoires from about 620 subjects and related those repertoires to cytomegalovirus serostatus. Besides the first cohort of around 700 subjects, a separate validation cohort made up of roughly 120 different subjects was used. The study combined high-throughput TCR immunosequencing, statistical association of individual TCRs with disease status, and machine learning to predict cytomegalovirus infection status. In a later analysis, previously published TCR beta repertoires from about 640 donors were re-analyzed and high-resolution HLA genotyping was added so that TCR occurrence patterns could be studied. Rather than using new phenotypic data, the later analysis identified candidate immune exposures from TCR beta sequences and from how often those sequences occurred across donors. In an earlier analysis of 587 of the donors, high-throughput TCR beta sequencing was used to judge whether each TCR beta V gene segment behaved as functional or pseudogenic. Alongside the repertoire data, information on donor age, sex, ethnicity and CMV serostatus was compiled. Genome-wide SNP genotypes for about 60% of the roughly 670 donors were used in a later genetic analysis, which treated that subset as a discovery cohort. All discovery cohort repertoires had been generated using a single sequencing platform. Both class I and class II loci were covered by HLA typing, at four-digit resolution. Typing coverage differed by locus: A, B, C, DRB1 and DQB1 were typed in about 620-630 donors, DQA1 in about 550, DPA1 in some 600, and DPB1 in approximately 450. Because of strong linkage in the cohort, roughly five DR-DQ haplotypes were treated as single units for association and clustering. On average, over 200,000 unique TCR beta nucleotide sequences were sequenced per donor among a few hundred genotyped donors of the cohort, with 15% to 20% of those sequences being non-productive. Study-wide conclusions, independent of this receptor: According to the authors, the approach could potentially be generalized to other disease states and immunological phenotypes. In a later analysis, several top co-occurrence clusters were reported to appear linked to parvovirus B19, influenza, CMV and Epstein-Barr virus. When HLA alleles, especially DR and DQ, strongly co-occurred, TCR associations were difficult to assign to individual alleles. Broadly in line with IMGT annotations, most TCR beta V segments showed up in productive rearrangements about 90% or about 30% of the time in an earlier analysis of 450 to 600 of the donors. A total of 150 to 200 TCR beta chains were listed by the study as associated with cytomegalovirus. Roughly uniform sequencing depth across donors was assumed in presence/absence analyses, although this assumption may not hold. HLA typing was unavailable for some donors at each locus, so association tests used only the typed subset. A later analysis associated 15,000 to 20,000 TCR beta sequences with specific HLA alleles at a false discovery rate of 0.05. A few of the identified cytomegalovirus-associated TCR beta chains were confirmed in vitro to be specific for cytomegalovirus antigens. Linkage disequilibrium might explain the correlated functional status among segregating V segments, but an unknown experimental factor could not be ruled out. While some public TCRs were present in many individuals, most TCR sequences turned up only very rarely across donors. A later analysis found that HLA-associated TCR beta chains were more clonally expanded and had lower generation probabilities than equally common non-associated chains. A cluster of highly shared sequence variants was judged likely to represent a technical artifact of the sequencing pipeline. Because counts were too low, 15 or so rarely observed V segments, including chromosome 9 orphons, were excluded from the earlier analysis of 587 of the donors. In a later analysis, the rate of TCR association differed among HLA loci, with DRB1 alleles having the most associated TCRs and HLA-C alleles having the fewest. A further reported finding was that TCR beta sequences accurately predicted the HLA-A and HLA-B alleles for most subjects in the first cohort. In a later genetic analysis, a missense DCLRE1C variant was associated with V-gene and J-gene trimming of TCR beta chains, and the association was replicated in an independent cohort. The 87-base-pair reads could not distinguish some IMGT-functional V segments, including TRBV6-2 and TRBV6-3, so those segments were excluded. In a later genetic analysis, fewer N-insertions in productive TCRs were reported among donors in an Asian-associated ancestry cluster than the approximately 710-donor mean. The only immune exposure information available for the cohort was CMV serostatus. According to a later analysis, most CMV-associated TCR beta chains appeared to be HLA-restricted, and the HLA associations seemed to be driven largely by CMV exposure. In this cohort, only TCR beta chains were sequenced, and detectable features were limited by the absence of alpha or paired-chain data. Cytomegalovirus status was reported to be diagnosed by the classifier with high specificity and sensitivity in both the original and validation cohorts.

Library preparation was by the immunoSEQ multiplex PCR assay. For the multiplex PCR, a mixture combining 60 forward primers for TCR Vbeta segments and 13 reverse primers for TCR Jbeta segments was used. A multiplex PCR assay on genomic DNA amplified the CDR3 region of rearranged TCR beta genes. The Illumina HiSeq System was used to sequence the amplified TCR beta libraries as 87-base-pair reads. The paper's data handling went like this. Across the 670 or so repertoires, a later analysis counted about 81 million unique TCR beta chains, approximately 12 million of which were shared by at least two donors. To remove PCR and sequencing errors, raw reads were error-corrected and collapsed into unique sequences using a nearest-neighbor algorithm that merged closely related sequences. Alignment of CDR3 sequences to IMGT reference sequences was used to assign V, D and J gene segments. For a sequence to be retained, a match of at least six nucleotides was required to both a V gene segment and a J gene segment. Rearrangements were called productive when the CDR3 lacked stop codons and stayed in frame with V and J; all others were non-productive. Following IMGT convention, CDR3 was defined as the stretch from the second conserved V-encoded cysteine up to the conserved J-encoded phenylalanine. The earlier analysis of approximately 500 of the donors excluded sequences that lacked an unambiguous match to a single V gene segment. An earlier analysis of 587 of the donors called V segments functional above 56.7% productive rearrangements and segregating when the between-donor standard deviation exceeded 5%. To diagnose cytomegalovirus status from the catalog of TCR beta chain sequences, a statistical classification framework was built. V and J gene assignment, in a later analysis, came from comparing TCR nucleotide sequences with IMGT/GENE-DB human TR gene sequences. A later analysis assigned CDR3 sequences and most-parsimonious VDJ recombination scenarios with the TCRdist pipeline. In a later analysis, each TCR beta chain was defined by its CDR3 amino acid sequence together with its V-gene family, and reads without a unique V-gene family were excluded. To address suspected cross-contamination and a sequencing artifact, a later analysis removed 550 to 750 highly shared, low-generation-probability nucleotide sequences. In a later analysis, a clonal expansion index was calculated for each public chain from normalized within-repertoire ranks of inferred template counts. Generation probabilities in a later analysis came from a VDJ recombination model fitted to out-of-frame rearrangements, and those results were checked against IGoR. In a later analysis, TCR-TCR, TCR-HLA and TCR-CMV co-occurrence was scored with hypergeometric tests, and a repertoire-size bias correction was applied to TCR pairs. A later analysis estimated false discovery rates by permuting HLA or CMV assignments 20 times. In a later analysis, co-occurring TCRs were grouped using DBSCAN, with TCRdist sequence similarity added in when clustering inside HLA-allele-positive subsets. For co-occurrence clustering, repertoires with fewer than 30,000 or more than 120,000 public chains were excluded, along with four to six repertoires with anomalous nucleotide sharing. TCRdb carries this immuneACCESS record with in-frame sequences only. Its versions omit some clonotypes, under half of them owing to an unresolved V gene in the studies checked, with the rest unexplained. V and J calls and clone size are as listed in that table; D and trimming were resolved from the DNA. The sample table records about 140,000 clones; 65% to 80% of these occur just once. Approximately 8.2% of the sample lies in the top ten.

The cohort was made up of around 720 healthy bone marrow donors. Cohort members were all nominally healthy when sampled, although unrecorded immune exposures were likely present. The donor was CMV seropositive and was included in the group of approximately 300 seropositive cohort members. A peripheral blood sample was provided by each donor, and peripheral blood mononuclear cells were used for TCR beta sequencing. The Qiagen DNeasy Blood Extraction Kit was used to extract genomic DNA from the blood cell samples. Trimming takes 0 bases off V and 6 bases off J; junction bases not matched to a gene: 8. From the cysteine through the phenylalanine, the CDR3 covers 16 amino acids. CDR3 DNA only is kept here, 48 bases in frame from base 1. Sequences SGDLS (CDR1) and YYNGEE (CDR2) are obtained from the germline V gene. With respect to this clone: The antigen it binds to is not known. Base-call qualities are not available, and no considerably larger clone is one nucleotide away.

The origin of this receptor is a woman in her forties or fifties in good health and CMV-seropositive. The sample consisted of PBMCs. The sequence links TRBV9 to TRBJ2-1; a stretch of 8 junction bases matches TRBD1. The DNA reads as follows: TGTGCCAGCAGCGTAGCTGTTAGACAGGGGAGCAATGAGCAGTTCTTC. Its translation is CASSVAVRQGSNEQFF.